What follows are 13 T cell receptor beta chains derived from one specimen sequenced in a study of T cell responses to AZD1222 COVID-19 vaccine. The protocol was immunoSEQ multiplex PCR, while the TCRdb copy is restricted to in-frame clones and leaves out a portion. The sample shows about 150,000 clones, approximately 85% of them seen only once. Material: peripheral blood, obtained on day 0 of AZD1222 vaccination. Receptors originate from an adult in good health.

This clone occurred once. This chain joins TRBV6-1 and TRBJ1-1, with D perhaps matching TRBD1 (5 bases). Germline CDR1 is MNHNS and CDR2 is SASEGT. V gave up 3 bases and J gave up 0 bases, with 11 bases separating them. This CDR3 comprises 15 residues. CDR3 DNA: TGTGCCAGCAGTGAGCCTGGGGCCATGAACACTGAAGCTTTCTTT. Translated: CASSEPGAMNTEAFF.

The rearrangement joins TRBV13 to TRBJ2-1, with no clear D. Germline V lookup: CDR1 PRHDT, CDR2 FYEKMQ (reference sequence). V was cut by 7 bases and J by 5 bases, with 15 bases left in between. The CDR3 is 14 amino acids. The CDR3 DNA reads as TGTGCCAGCAAAGAGTTTTTCTTGAACAATGAGCAGTTCTTC. It translates to CASKEFFLNNEQFF.

The chain recombines TRBV7-9 with TRBJ2-1; D gene ambiguous. V dropped 4 bases and J dropped 4 bases, with 5 bases sitting between them. The CDR3 is made up of 12 amino acids. CDR1 is SEHNR and CDR2 is FQNEAQ in the germline V gene (reference sequence). In DNA form, the CDR3 reads TGTGCCAGCAGCTGGAGATACAATGAGCAGTTCTTC. Protein product: CASSWRYNEQFF.

This clone was counted once. The chain carries TRBV18 and TRBJ1-1; D remains ambiguous. Trimming pared 4 bases from V and 7 bases from J, leaving 19 bases between. CDR3 length: 15 amino acids. The germline CDR1 and CDR2 sequences are KGHSH and LQKENI. The CDR3 nucleotides are TGTGCCAGCTCACTATTCTTAACGGACGGCCTTGAAGCTTTCTTT. Protein product: CASSLFLTDGLEAFF. Full variable domain (missing parts from reference TRBV18 and TRBJ1-1): NAGVMQNPRHLVRRRGQEARLRCSPMKGHSHVYWYRQLPEEGLKFMVYLQKENIIDESGMPKERFSAEFPKEGPSILRIQQVVRGDSAAYFCASSLFLTDGLEAFFGQGTRLTVV.

This clone was counted between two and nine times. V and J are TRBV20-1 and TRBJ1-6; the D is unclear. The CDR3 sequence is 17 residues long. Germline V gene data show CDR1 as DFQATT and CDR2 as SNEGSKA (reference sequence). Trimming took off 3 bases at V and 2 bases at J, with 17 bases between the two ends. CDR3: CSASQTKNEAYNSPLHF. The DNA of the CDR3 is TGCAGTGCTAGTCAGACAAAAAACGAGGCCTATAATTCACCCCTCCACTTT.

The chain recombines TRBV15 with TRBJ2-1; D is ambiguous. CDR1 is LNHNV, CDR2 YYDKDF, per germline (reference sequence). The CDR3 consists of 14 residues. Trimming shortened V by 0 bases and J by 5 bases, and 8 bases separated the two germline ends. The CDR3 DNA reads TGTGCCACCAGCAGAGATACTTTCAACAATGAGCAGTTCTTC. Encoded protein: CATSRDTFNNEQFF.

This clone appeared a single time. The chain links TRBV19 to TRBJ1-4, with 8 nucleotides matching TRBD1. Per the germline V gene, CDR1 is LNHDA and CDR2 is SQIVND (reference sequence). This CDR3 region has 14 residues. Unmatched junction bases numbered 2, after V lost 3 bases and J lost 5 bases. CDR3 region: CASSIGQGNEKLFF. The CDR3 DNA is TGTGCCAGTAGTATTGGACAGGGAAATGAAAAACTGTTTTTT.

The chain combines TRBV12-3 or TRBV12-4 with TRBJ2-3; D is unresolved. The CDR3 is 12 amino acids. V was pared by 5 bases and J by 5 bases, with 8 bases between. CDR3 sequence (DNA): TGTGCCAGCAGTGGGTGGGGAGATACGCAGTATTTT. It translates to CASSGWGDTQYF.

V is TRBV12-3 or TRBV12-4 and J is TRBJ2-7; TRBD1 agrees at 8 bases. Losses at the gene ends were 9 bases for V and 0 bases for J; bases not matched to a gene: 4. The CDR3 covers 13 residues. The CDR3 nucleotides read TGTGCCAGTCAGACAGGGGCCTCCTACGAGCAGTACTTC. Protein sequence: CASQTGASYEQYF.

This clone was observed a few times. This sequence joins TRBV9 and TRBJ1-2; D is perhaps TRBD1 (5 bases). The length of the CDR3 is 16 residues. The ends were cut back, 2 bases at V and 8 bases at J, with 22 bases in the middle. Germline values: CDR1 SGDLS, CDR2 YYNGEE. The chain's CDR3 is CASSVGVGVQGFGYTF. CDR3 bases: TGTGCCAGCAGCGTGGGGGTAGGGGTGCAGGGCTTCGGCTACACCTTC.

The chain joins TRBV2 to TRBJ2-4, with D maybe TRBD2 (7 bases). The CDR3 has 12 residues. Trimming pared 7 bases from V and 8 bases from J, leaving 12 bases between. The germline V gene has CDR1 SNHLY and CDR2 FYNNEI. The CDR3 DNA sequence: TGTGCCAGCATGGGGAGGGGGGACATTCAGTACTTC. It is translated as CASMGRGDIQYF. Full variable domain (outside the CDR3, taken from reference TRBV2 and TRBJ2-4): EPEVTQTPSHQVTQMGQEVILRCVPISNHLYFYWYRQILGQKVEFLVSFYNNEISEKSEIFDDQFSVERPDGSNFTLKIRSTKLEDSAMYFCASMGRGDIQYFGAGTRLSVL.

This clone was recorded a few times. The CDR3 region has the DNA TGCAGTGCTCCGAGTAACTACGAGCAGTACTTC. Residues: CSAPSNYEQYF. The chain recombines TRBV20-1 with TRBJ2-7; D is uncertain. The CDR3 sequence is 11 residues long. V lost 5 bases to trimming and J lost 3 bases, with 8 bases between them. Germline V gene sequence: CDR1 DFQATT, CDR2 SNEGSKA (reference sequence).

The chain uses TRBV15 and TRBJ1-5; D gene uncertain. This CDR3 has 13 amino acids. Germline CDR1 reads LNHNV; CDR2 reads YYDKDF (reference sequence). The V end was cut by 0 bases, the J end by 7 bases, with 7 bases between. This CDR3 is CATSRERGQPQHF. The CDR3 nucleotides read TGTGCCACCAGCAGAGAACGCGGCCAGCCCCAGCATTTT. Based on the CDR3 plus reference TRBV15 and TRBJ1-5, the full variable domain is DAMVIQNPRYQVTQFGKPVTLSCSQTLNHNVMYWYQQKSSQAPKLLFHYYDKDFNNEADTPDNFQSRRPNTSFCFLDIRSPGLGDTAMYLCATSRERGQPQHFGDGTRLSIL.